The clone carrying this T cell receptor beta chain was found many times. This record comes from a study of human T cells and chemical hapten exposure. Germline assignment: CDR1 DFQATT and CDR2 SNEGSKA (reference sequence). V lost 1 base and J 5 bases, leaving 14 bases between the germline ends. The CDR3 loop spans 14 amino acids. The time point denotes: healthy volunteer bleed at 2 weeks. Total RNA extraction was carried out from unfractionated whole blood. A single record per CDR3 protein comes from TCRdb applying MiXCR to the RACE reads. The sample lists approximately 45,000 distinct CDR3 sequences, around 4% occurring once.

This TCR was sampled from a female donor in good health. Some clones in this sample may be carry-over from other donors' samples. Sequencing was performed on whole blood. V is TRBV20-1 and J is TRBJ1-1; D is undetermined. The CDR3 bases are TGCAGTGCTAGAGCGTCGCGCGCGGATACTGAAGCTTTCTTT. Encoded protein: CSARASRADTEAFF.